This T cell receptor beta chain was identified in a study of blood T cells in healthy people across ages. CDR1 is ENHRY, CDR2 SYGVKD, per germline. The ends lost 4 bases at V and 5 bases at J; junction bases unmatched: 10. The CDR3 sequence is 17 residues long. Study-wide points: Naive and antigen-experienced cells could not be conclusively compared, given unsorted PBMCs. Per million T cells, TCR beta diversity dropped about linearly as age rose.

Then a second PCR, running roughly 7 to 11 cycles, was carried out with a sample-barcoded 5' primer and a J-beta primer mix. Carrying 12 random nucleotides, a template-switch adaptor labeled each individual cDNA molecule. TCRdb called the 5' RACE reads again in MiXCR, with one record for every CDR3 protein. Of fewer than 900,000 distinct CDR3 sequences in the sample, approximately 50% were seen once. Every sample gave at least 5.5 micrograms of total RNA when it was extracted. In the case of this clonotype: Its specificity is not known.

The V call is TRBV10-3, the J call TRBJ2-5; 13 bases agree with TRBD2. The sequencing input was blood. The sequence was collected from a woman between 55 and 75 years old in good health. CDR3 region: CAISGGPGTSGTETQYF. The CDR3, as DNA: TGTGCCATCAGTGGTGGACCTGGGACTAGCGGGACCGAGACCCAGTACTTC.